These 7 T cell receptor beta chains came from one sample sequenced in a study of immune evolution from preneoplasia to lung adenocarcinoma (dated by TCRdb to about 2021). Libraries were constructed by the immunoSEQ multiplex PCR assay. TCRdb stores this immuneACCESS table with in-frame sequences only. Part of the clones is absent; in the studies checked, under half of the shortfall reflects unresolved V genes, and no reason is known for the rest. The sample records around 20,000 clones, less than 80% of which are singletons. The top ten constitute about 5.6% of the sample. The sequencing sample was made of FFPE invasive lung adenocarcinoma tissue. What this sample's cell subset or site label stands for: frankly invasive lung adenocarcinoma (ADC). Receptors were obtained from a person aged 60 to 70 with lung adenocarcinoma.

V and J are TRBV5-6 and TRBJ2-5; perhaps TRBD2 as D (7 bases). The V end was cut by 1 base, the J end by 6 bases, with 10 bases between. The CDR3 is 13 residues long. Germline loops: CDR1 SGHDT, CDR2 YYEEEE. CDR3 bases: TGTGCCAGCAGCTTGTGGGGGGGGCAGACCCAGTACTTC. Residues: CASSLWGGQTQYF.

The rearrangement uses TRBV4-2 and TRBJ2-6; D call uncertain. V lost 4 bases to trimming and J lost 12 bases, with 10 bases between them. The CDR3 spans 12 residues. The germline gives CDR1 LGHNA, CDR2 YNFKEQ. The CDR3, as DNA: TGTGCCAGCAGCCCGAGCCCCGTCGTCCTGACTTTC. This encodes CASSPSPVVLTF.

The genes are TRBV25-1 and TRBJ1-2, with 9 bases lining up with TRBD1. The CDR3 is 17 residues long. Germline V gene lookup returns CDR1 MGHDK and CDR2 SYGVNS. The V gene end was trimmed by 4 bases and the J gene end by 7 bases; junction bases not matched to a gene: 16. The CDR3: CASSAAGQGVYSVGYTF. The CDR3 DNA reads TGTGCCAGCAGTGCCGCGGGACAGGGAGTTTATTCGGTTGGCTACACCTTC.

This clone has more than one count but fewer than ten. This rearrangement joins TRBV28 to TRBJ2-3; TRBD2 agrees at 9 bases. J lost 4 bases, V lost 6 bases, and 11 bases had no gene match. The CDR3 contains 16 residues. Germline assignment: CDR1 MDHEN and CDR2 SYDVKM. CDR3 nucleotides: TGTGCCAGCAGCCCGATAGCGGGAGTAAGGGCAGATACGCAGTATTTT. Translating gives CASSPIAGVRADTQYF.

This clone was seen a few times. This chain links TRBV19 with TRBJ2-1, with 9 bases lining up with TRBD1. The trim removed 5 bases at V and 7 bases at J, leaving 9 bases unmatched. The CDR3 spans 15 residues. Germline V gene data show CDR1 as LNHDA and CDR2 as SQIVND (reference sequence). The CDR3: CASSPTPGQGNEQFF. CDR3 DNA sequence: TGTGCCAGTAGTCCAACACCGGGACAGGGAAATGAGCAGTTCTTC.

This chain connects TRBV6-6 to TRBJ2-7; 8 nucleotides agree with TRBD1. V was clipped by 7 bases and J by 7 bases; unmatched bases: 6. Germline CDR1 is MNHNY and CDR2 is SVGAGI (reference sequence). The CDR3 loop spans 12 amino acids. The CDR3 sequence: CASTSGGPEQYF. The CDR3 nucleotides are TGTGCCAGCACGTCAGGGGGCCCGGAGCAGTACTTC.

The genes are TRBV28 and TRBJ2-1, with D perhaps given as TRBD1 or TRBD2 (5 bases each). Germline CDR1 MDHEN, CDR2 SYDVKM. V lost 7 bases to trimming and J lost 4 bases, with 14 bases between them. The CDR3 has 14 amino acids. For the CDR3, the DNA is TGTGCCAGCAATGCCGGGACGCTTTACAATGAGCAGTTCTTC. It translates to CASNAGTLYNEQFF. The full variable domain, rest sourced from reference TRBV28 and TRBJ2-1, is DVKVTQSSRYLVKRTGEKVFLECVQDMDHENMFWYRQDPGLGLRLIYFSYDVKMKEKGDIPEGYSVSREKKERFSLILESASTNQTSMYLCASNAGTLYNEQFFGPGTRLTVL.